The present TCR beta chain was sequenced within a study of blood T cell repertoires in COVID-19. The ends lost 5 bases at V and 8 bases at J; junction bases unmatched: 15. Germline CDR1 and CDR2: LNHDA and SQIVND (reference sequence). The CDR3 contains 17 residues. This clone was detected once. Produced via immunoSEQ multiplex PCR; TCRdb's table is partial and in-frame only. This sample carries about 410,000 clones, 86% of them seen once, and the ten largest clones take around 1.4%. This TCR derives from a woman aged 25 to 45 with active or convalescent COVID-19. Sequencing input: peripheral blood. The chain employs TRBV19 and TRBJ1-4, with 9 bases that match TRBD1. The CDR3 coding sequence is TGTGCCAGTAGTCAACGGGACAGGGCCTCTCTAGGGGAAAAACTGTTTTTT. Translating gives CASSQRDRASLGEKLFF.